The T cell receptor beta chain under discussion was sequenced for a study of beta chain features in type 1 diabetes. Findings and limits, study-wide: Naive, central memory and regulatory TCRB repertoires appeared more similar among patients than healthy donors. Shortening that was moderate but significant affected the TCRB CDR3s of Type 1 diabetes patients in all four CD4+ subsets.

The whole isolated RNA underwent reverse transcription, so sequencing captured expressed TCRB transcripts. This table comes from immunoSEQ multiplex PCR, and its TCRdb copy is limited to in-frame clones, with some not included. This sample has approximately 380,000 clones, with roughly 16% found just once. Sorted populations were all over 95% pure. Points on this clone: What it binds is not known.

The CDR3 consists of 14 residues. Germline lookup yields CDR1 SGDLS and CDR2 YYNGEE. The junction had 2 bases not matched to a gene; V was cut back by 0 bases and J by 5 bases. The source is a woman aged 18-29 years in good health. V and J are TRBV9 and TRBJ1-1; 9 nucleotides align to TRBD1. Material: naive CD4+ T cells from blood. The CDR3 DNA reads as TGTGCCAGCAGCGTAGGGACAGGGGAGACTGAAGCTTTCTTT. Amino acid sequence: CASSVGTGETEAFF.